These T cell receptor beta chains were read from a single sample in a study of blood T cell repertoires in COVID-19. Clones were read by immunoSEQ multiplex PCR, and TCRdb kept only the in-frame ones, dropping some. The sample includes 100,000 or so clones, 70% to 90% of them seen just once. Sequencing used peripheral blood. The receptors originated from a human donor in a cohort sampled during active COVID-19. CDR3s include the opening cysteine and the closing phenylalanine or tryptophan. D genes are given only for firm matches. Rows may omit the clone size; those that give it use once, few, many or a size class.

CDR3	DNA	V	D	J	size
CASSVGGLENF	TGTGCCAGCAGCGTCGGAGGACTAGAAAACTTC	TRBV7-2	TRBD2	TRBJ2-7	-
CASSQAFDEQFF	TGTGCCAGCAGCCAAGCGTTCGATGAGCAGTTCTTC	TRBV3-1/TRBV3-2	-	TRBJ2-1	-
CASSLGVTSIPGELFF	TGTGCCAGCAGCTTAGGGGTGACTAGCATCCCCGGGGAGCTGTTTTTT	TRBV7-2	TRBD2	TRBJ2-2	-
CASSKGGAVQGLSQPQHF	TGTGCCAGCAGCAAAGGGGGCGCGGTCCAGGGGCTAAGTCAGCCCCAGCATTTT	TRBV21-1	-	TRBJ1-5	-
CASSSTRLAGAETQYF	TGTGCCAGCAGCTCCACACGACTAGCGGGAGCAGAGACCCAGTACTTC	TRBV7-2	TRBD2	TRBJ2-5	-
CASSSIPESPLHF	TGTGCCAGCAGTTCAATTCCCGAGTCGCCCCTCCACTTT	TRBV7-2	-	TRBJ1-6	-
CASSPGLGGDEQYF	TGTGCCAGCTCGCCGGGACTAGGAGGTGACGAGCAGTACTTC	TRBV18	TRBD2	TRBJ2-7	-
CASSRTYGTGKPQHF	TGTGCCAGCAGTAGGACGTACGGTACAGGGAAGCCCCAGCATTTT	TRBV11-2	-	TRBJ1-5	-
CASNHGSSGTMGWAQYF	TGTGCCAGCAACCACGGGAGTAGCGGGACGATGGGATGGGCCCAGTACTTC	TRBV7-6	TRBD2	TRBJ2-5	-
CASSPTTGFQETQYF	TGTGCCAGCAGCCCAACGACAGGATTCCAAGAGACCCAGTACTTC	TRBV3-1/TRBV3-2	-	TRBJ2-5	-
CASSPLANSGNTIYF	TGCGCCAGCAGCCCTTTGGCCAACTCTGGAAACACCATATATTTT	TRBV5-1	-	TRBJ1-3	-
CAISEPSGQRGTYEQYF	TGTGCCATCAGTGAGCCTTCCGGCCAGCGGGGGACCTACGAGCAGTACTTC	TRBV10-3	TRBD2	TRBJ2-7	-
CASSLTSGSYEQYF	TGTGCCAGCAGCTTAACTAGCGGTTCCTACGAGCAGTACTTC	TRBV7-9	TRBD2	TRBJ2-7	-
CASSRNEKLFF	TGTGCCAGCAGCCGGAATGAAAAACTGTTTTTT	TRBV7-9	-	TRBJ1-4	-
CASSLADYTQYF	TGTGCCAGCAGCTTGGCAGACTATACGCAGTATTTT	TRBV11-2	-	TRBJ2-3	-
CSVVLGGYTEAFF	TGCAGCGTCGTACTCGGCGGGTACACTGAAGCTTTCTTT	TRBV29-1	-	TRBJ1-1	-
CASREQGNSYEQYF	TGTGCCAGCAGGGAACAGGGGAACTCCTACGAGCAGTACTTC	TRBV6-6	TRBD1	TRBJ2-7	-
CASSPRDRNSPLHF	TGTGCCAGCAGCCCCCGGGACAGGAATTCACCCCTCCACTTT	TRBV3-1/TRBV3-2	TRBD1	TRBJ1-6	few